Listed below are T cell receptor beta chains from one sample, sequenced in a study of molecular identifiers for immune sequencing clone quantification. TCRdb reprocessed the PCR reads with MiXCR, giving one entry per CDR3 protein. Of 55,000 to 75,000 distinct CDR3 sequences in the sample, approximately 18% were seen once. The sample consisted of naive CD8+ T cells from blood, with Jurkat cell RNA spiked in. All receptors derive from a human donor in good health. Some libraries in this study had Jurkat cell RNA spiked in. CDR3s include the opening cysteine and the closing phenylalanine or tryptophan. A D gene is named only where the DNA matches it firmly. Some rows mark clone size as missing; the rest say once, few, many or name a class of expanded clone.

abundance	v_gene	d_gene	j_gene	CDR3aa	CDR3nt
NA	TRBV4-3	TRBD2	TRBJ2-1	CASSQGFLAGVSYNEQFF	TGCGCCAGCAGCCAAGGATTTTTAGCGGGAGTCTCCTACAATGAGCAGTTCTTC
many	TRBV28	NA	TRBJ2-7	CASRDISGDYEQYF	TGTGCCAGCAGGGATATTAGCGGTGACTACGAGCAGTACTTC
many	TRBV27	NA	TRBJ2-3	CASSSIIVGDTDTQYF	TGTGCCAGCAGTTCAATAATAGTAGGGGACACAGATACGCAGTATTTT
many	TRBV6-6	TRBD1	TRBJ1-1	CASSDTGVTEAFF	TGTGCCAGCAGTGACACAGGGGTGACTGAAGCTTTCTTT
many	TRBV21-1	NA	TRBJ2-5	CASSKSWTNQETQYF	TGTGCCAGCAGCAAATCCTGGACAAACCAAGAGACCCAGTACTTC
NA	TRBV7-9	NA	TRBJ2-7	CASSPPWQNSYEQYF	TGTGCCAGCAGCCCCCCGTGGCAAAACTCCTACGAGCAGTACTTC
many	TRBV27	NA	TRBJ1-1	CASSLSRGYPEAFF	TGTGCCAGCAGTTTATCCCGAGGGTACCCTGAAGCTTTCTTT
many	TRBV2	NA	TRBJ2-3	CASSEGGLSTDTQYF	TGTGCCAGCAGTGAGGGGGGACTGAGCACAGATACGCAGTATTTT
many	TRBV29-1	TRBD2	TRBJ2-7	CSVFVAGVSYEQYF	TGCAGCGTTTTTGTAGCGGGAGTAAGCTACGAGCAGTACTTC
many	TRBV4-1	TRBD1	TRBJ1-1	CASSPTGFTEAFF	TGCGCCAGCAGCCCGACAGGGTTCACTGAAGCTTTCTTT
NA	TRBV27	TRBD2	TRBJ2-3	CASSSPGTSGWDTQYF	TGTGCCAGCAGTTCCCCCGGGACTAGCGGTTGGGATACGCAGTATTTT
many	TRBV6-1	NA	TRBJ1-3	CASSNRASSGNTIYF	TGTGCCAGCAGCAACAGGGCGAGCTCTGGAAACACCATATATTTT
many	TRBV27	NA	TRBJ2-7	CASSLGRNYEQYF	TGTGCCAGCAGTTTGGGCAGAAACTACGAGCAGTACTTC
many	TRBV30	TRBD1	TRBJ1-1	CAWTRDSWDTEAFF	TGTGCCTGGACCCGGGACAGTTGGGACACTGAAGCTTTCTTT
many	TRBV2	NA	TRBJ2-3	CASNTIPANTDTQYF	TGTGCCAGCAATACAATTCCGGCCAACACAGATACGCAGTATTTT
NA	TRBV1	NA	TRBJ2-1	CTRSQESLSTGNNEQFF	TGCACCCGCAGCCAAGAAAGCTTGTCGACGGGCAACAATGAGCAGTTCTTC
many	TRBV7-9	NA	TRBJ2-3	CASSPPLSSTDTQYF	TGTGCCAGCAGCCCTCCCTTATCCAGCACAGATACGCAGTATTTT
many	TRBV28	NA	TRBJ1-1	CASSRLVTEAFF	TGTGCCAGCAGTAGGCTGGTCACTGAAGCTTTCTTT
few	TRBV12-3/TRBV12-4	NA	TRBJ2-6	CASSPTGANVLTF	TGTGCCAGCAGTCCTACTGGGGCCAACGTCCTGACTTTC
NA	TRBV20-1	TRBD2	TRBJ2-3	CSAKGLGVADTQYF	TGCAGTGCCAAAGGACTAGGGGTAGCGGATACGCAGTATTTT
many	TRBV7-8	TRBD2	TRBJ2-2	CASSLFLAGRTGELFF	TGTGCCAGCAGCTTATTTCTAGCGGGAAGGACCGGGGAGCTGTTTTTT
few	TRBV5-3	NA	TRBJ2-1	CASMGSYNEQFF	TGTGCCAGCATGGGGTCCTACAATGAGCAGTTCTTC
many	TRBV4-1	TRBD2	TRBJ2-3	CASSLRIGGSLTDTQYF	TGCGCCAGCAGCCTAAGAATCGGCGGGAGTCTCACAGATACGCAGTATTTT
many	TRBV24-1	TRBD1	TRBJ2-1	CATSVRGTGINNEQFF	TGTGCCACCAGTGTCCGCGGGACAGGAATTAACAATGAGCAGTTCTTC